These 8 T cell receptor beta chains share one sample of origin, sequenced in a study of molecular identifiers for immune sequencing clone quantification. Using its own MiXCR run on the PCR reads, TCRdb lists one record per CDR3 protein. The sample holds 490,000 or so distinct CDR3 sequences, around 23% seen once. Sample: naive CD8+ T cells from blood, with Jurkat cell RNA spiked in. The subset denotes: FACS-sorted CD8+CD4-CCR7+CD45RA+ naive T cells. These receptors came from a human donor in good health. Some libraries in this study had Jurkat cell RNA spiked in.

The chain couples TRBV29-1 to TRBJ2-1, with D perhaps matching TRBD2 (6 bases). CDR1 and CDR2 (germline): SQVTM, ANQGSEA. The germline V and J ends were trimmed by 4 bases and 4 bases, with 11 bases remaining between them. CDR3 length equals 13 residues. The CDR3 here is CSVVGGRYNEQFF. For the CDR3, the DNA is TGCAGCGTTGTGGGGGGTAGGTACAATGAGCAGTTCTTC.

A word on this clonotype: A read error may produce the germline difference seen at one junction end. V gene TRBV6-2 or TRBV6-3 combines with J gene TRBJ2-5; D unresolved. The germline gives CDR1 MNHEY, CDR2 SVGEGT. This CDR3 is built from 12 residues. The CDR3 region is CASSPPSETPSF. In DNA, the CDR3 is TGTGCCAGCAGTCCACCGTCAGAGACCCCGTCCTTC.

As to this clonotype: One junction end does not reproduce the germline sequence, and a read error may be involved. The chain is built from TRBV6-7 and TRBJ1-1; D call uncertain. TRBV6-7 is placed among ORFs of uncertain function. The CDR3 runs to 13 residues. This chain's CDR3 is CATKPPRGTGAFF. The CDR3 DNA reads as TGTGCCACCAAGCCGCCTAGAGGCACTGGAGCTTTCTTT.

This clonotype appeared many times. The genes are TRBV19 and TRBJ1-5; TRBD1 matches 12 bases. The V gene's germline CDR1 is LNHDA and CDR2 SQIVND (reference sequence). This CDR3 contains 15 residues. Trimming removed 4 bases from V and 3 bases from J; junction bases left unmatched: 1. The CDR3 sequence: CASSTGQGANQPQHF. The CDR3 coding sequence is TGTGCCAGTAGTACGGGACAGGGGGCCAATCAGCCCCAGCATTTT.

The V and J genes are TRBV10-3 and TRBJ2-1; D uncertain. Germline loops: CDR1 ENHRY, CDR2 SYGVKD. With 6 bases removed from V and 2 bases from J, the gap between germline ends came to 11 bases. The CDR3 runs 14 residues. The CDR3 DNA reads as TGTGCCATCAGCCAAGAAAGCCCCTACAATGAGCAGTTCTTC. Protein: CAISQESPYNEQFF.

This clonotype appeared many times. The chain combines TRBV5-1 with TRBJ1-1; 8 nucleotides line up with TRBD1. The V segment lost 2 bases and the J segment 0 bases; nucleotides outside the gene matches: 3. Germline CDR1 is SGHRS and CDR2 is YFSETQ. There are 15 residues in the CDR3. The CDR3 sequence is CASSLRTGMNTEAFF. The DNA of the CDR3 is TGCGCCAGCAGCTTACGGACAGGGATGAACACTGAAGCTTTCTTT.

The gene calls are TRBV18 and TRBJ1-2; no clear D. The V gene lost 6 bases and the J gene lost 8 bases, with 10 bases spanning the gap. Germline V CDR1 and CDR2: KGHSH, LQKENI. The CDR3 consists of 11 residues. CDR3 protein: CASSDAWGYTF. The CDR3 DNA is TGTGCCAGCTCGGATGCGTGGGGCTACACCTTC.

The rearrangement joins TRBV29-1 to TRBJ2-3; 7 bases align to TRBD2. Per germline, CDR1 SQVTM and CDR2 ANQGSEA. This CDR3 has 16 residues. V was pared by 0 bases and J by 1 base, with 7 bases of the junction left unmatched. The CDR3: CSVEDRLGGGTDTQYF. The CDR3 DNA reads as TGCAGCGTTGAAGATCGTCTGGGAGGGGGCACAGATACGCAGTATTTT.